This T cell receptor (beta chain) derives from a study of immune evolution from preneoplasia to lung adenocarcinoma. Study-wide results and limits: Later-stage lesions seemingly showed higher T cell density and diversity than normal lung.

The protocol was immunoSEQ multiplex PCR, while the TCRdb copy is restricted to in-frame clones and leaves out a portion. Of approximately 7,100 clones in the sample, under 85% were seen once. Nucleic acids came from premalignant or tumor cells enriched by macro-dissection. As concerns this clone: Its antigen is still unknown.

This clonotype was sampled from a person aged 60-79 years with lung adenocarcinoma. What was sequenced was FFPE lung adenocarcinoma in situ tissue.

CDR3: CASSQGHPTRHEQYF. In nucleotides, the CDR3 is TGCGCCAGCAGTCAAGGACACCCCACTCGCCACGAGCAGTACTTC. The rearrangement joins TRBV23-1 to TRBJ2-7; tentatively, D is TRBD1 (5 bases). TRBV23-1 is sorted into the ORF group, with uncertain function. The length of the CDR3 is 15 residues. Trimming removed 2 bases at V and 5 bases at J, with 16 bases between.